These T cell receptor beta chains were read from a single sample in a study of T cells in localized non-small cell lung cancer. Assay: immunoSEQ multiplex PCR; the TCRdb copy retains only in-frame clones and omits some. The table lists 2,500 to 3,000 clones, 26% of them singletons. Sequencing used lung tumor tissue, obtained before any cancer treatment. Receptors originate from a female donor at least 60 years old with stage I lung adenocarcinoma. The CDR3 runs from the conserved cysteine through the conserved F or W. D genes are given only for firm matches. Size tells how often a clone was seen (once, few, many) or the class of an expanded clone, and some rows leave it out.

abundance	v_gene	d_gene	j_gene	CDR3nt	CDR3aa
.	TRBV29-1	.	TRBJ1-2	TGCAGCGTTGAAGCCCGGGACGGACCGCGCGGCTACACCTTC	CSVEARDGPRGYTF
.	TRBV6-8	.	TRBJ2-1	TGTGCCAGCAGTGGAGGGACGGAGGGGGGCTACAATGAGCAGTTCTTC	CASSGGTEGGYNEQFF
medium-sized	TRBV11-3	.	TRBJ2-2	TGTGCCAGCAGCCCAGGAGGGTGGGAGAAGAACACCGGGGAGCTGTTTTTT	CASSPGGWEKNTGELFF
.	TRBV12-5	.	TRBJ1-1	TGTGCTAGTGGTTTAGAGGGTGGAGGAACTGAAGCTTTCTTT	CASGLEGGGTEAFF
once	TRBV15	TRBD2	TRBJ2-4	TGTGCCACCAGCAGAGATGGCTCTGGACGGGGGGTAGGAACGGTTCAGTACTTC	CATSRDGSGRGVGTVQYF
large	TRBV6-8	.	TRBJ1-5	TGTGCCAGCAGTTACCCCACAGGGATTGGCAATCAGCCCCAGCATTTT	CASSYPTGIGNQPQHF
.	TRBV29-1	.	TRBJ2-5	TGCAGCTATCTTCCTTCGCTCGGAGAGACCCAGTACTTC	CSYLPSLGETQYF
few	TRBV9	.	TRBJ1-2	TGTGCCAGCAGCGTAGAACCGAATGGCTATGGCTACACCTTC	CASSVEPNGYGYTF
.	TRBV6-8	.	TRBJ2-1	TGTGCCAGCACCCATGGAGTTTGGTATGAGCAGTTCTTC	CASTHGVWYEQFF
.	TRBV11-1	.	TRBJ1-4	TGTGCCAGCAGCTCCCAGGGCAAGTCGACTAATGAAAAACTGTTTTTT	CASSSQGKSTNEKLFF
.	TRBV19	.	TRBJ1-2	TGTGCCAGTAGTATGGGGACGAGTGGCTACACCTTC	CASSMGTSGYTF
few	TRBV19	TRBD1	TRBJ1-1	TGTGCCAGTAGCAGAACAGGGGCTAGGACTGAAGCTTTCTTT	CASSRTGARTEAFF
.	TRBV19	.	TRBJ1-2	TGTGCCAGTACTAGGGCGGGACAAAACAACTATGGCTACACCTTC	CASTRAGQNNYGYTF
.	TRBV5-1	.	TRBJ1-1	TGCGCCAGCAGAATACTAAATAGTGCAATCACTGAAGCTTTCTTT	CASRILNSAITEAFF
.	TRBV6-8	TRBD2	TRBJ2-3	TGTGCCAGCAGGACACCACTTGCGGGGGGCACAGATACGCAGTATTTT	CASRTPLAGGTDTQYF
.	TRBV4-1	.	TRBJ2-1	TGCGCCAGCAGCCAAGAAGCAGGGAGCTCCTACAATGAGCAGTTCTTC	CASSQEAGSSYNEQFF
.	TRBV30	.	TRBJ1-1	TGTGCCTGGAGTGTTAACGGGAACACTGAAGCTTTCTTT	CAWSVNGNTEAFF
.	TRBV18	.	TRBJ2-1	TGTGCCAGCTCACCGACAGGCCTGACCTACAATGAGCAGTTCTTC	CASSPTGLTYNEQFF
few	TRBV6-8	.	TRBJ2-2	TGTGCCAGCAGTTACATGTCGCCCGGGGAGCTGTTTTTT	CASSYMSPGELFF
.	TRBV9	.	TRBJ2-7	TGTGCCAGCAGCGTAGCGGGAGCCTCCTACGAGCAGTACTTC	CASSVAGASYEQYF
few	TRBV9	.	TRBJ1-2	TGTGCCAGCAGTGAATGGAATTCCGTTAACTATGGCTACACCTTC	CASSEWNSVNYGYTF
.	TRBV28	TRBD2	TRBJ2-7	TGTGCCAGCAGTTCCGTAGCGGGAGGGTCCTACGAGCAGTACTTC	CASSSVAGGSYEQYF
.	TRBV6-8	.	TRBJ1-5	TGTGCCAGCAGTCCCCCCGGGGACAATAATCAGCCCCAGCATTTT	CASSPPGDNNQPQHF
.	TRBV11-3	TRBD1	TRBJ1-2	TGTGCCAGCAGCTTGATACGACAGGGCTCAGGCTACACCTTC	CASSLIRQGSGYTF
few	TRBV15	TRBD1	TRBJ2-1	TGTGCCACCAGCAGAGTTGCGGGACAGGGGGCATATGAGCAGTTCTTC	CATSRVAGQGAYEQFF
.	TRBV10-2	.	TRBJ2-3	TGCGCCAGCAGTGAGTCTAAGTTGGCGGCAGATACGCAGTATTTT	CASSESKLAADTQYF
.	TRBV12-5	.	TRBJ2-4	TGTGCCAGCAAAGACAGCCTAGCCAAAAACATTCAGTACTTC	CASKDSLAKNIQYF
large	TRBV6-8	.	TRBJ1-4	TGTGCCAGCAGACTAGGGAGGGTCGGTGAAAAACTGTTTTTT	CASRLGRVGEKLFF
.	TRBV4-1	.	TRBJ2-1	TGCGCCAGCAGCCAGGTCCGGTCTGGGGATTTCAACAATGAGCAGTTCTTC	CASSQVRSGDFNNEQFF
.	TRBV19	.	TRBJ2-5	TGTGCCAGTAGGGTGGGTAGGGCACCGGGAGAGACCCAGTACTTC	CASRVGRAPGETQYF
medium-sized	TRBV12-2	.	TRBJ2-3	TGTGCAACCCGCGAGGGAATGGGTAGCACAGATACGCAGTATTTT	CATREGMGSTDTQYF
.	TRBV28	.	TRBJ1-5	TGTGCCAGCAGTAACTATGGTGCTGCCAAGAACAGGGTCCTCCCCAGTCAGCCCCAGCATTTT	CASSNYGAAKNRVLPSQPQHF
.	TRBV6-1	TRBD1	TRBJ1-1	TGTGCCAGCAGTGAAGAAGACGCCACGTGGGACAGTTCGTCAGCTTTCTTT	CASSEEDATWDSSSAFF
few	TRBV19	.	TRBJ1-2	TGTGCCAGTAGTATAGATCTCTTGGGGGGGGCAGGGAGCTATGGCTACACCTTC	CASSIDLLGGAGSYGYTF
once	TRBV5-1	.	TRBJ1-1	TGCGCCAGCAGCTTGGCAGGAGGGGTGGGCACTGAAGCTTTCTTT	CASSLAGGVGTEAFF
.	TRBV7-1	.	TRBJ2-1	TGTGCCAGCAGCTTAACGGGGGATCGGCCCCAGTTCTTC	CASSLTGDRPQFF
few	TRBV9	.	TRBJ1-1	TGTGCCAGCAGCCCCCAATTGGTGGATGCCGCTGAAGCTTTCTTT	CASSPQLVDAAEAFF
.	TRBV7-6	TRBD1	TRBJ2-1	TGTGCCAGCAGCTTAGTTAGCAGGGGGAACAATGAGCAGTTCTTC	CASSLVSRGNNEQFF
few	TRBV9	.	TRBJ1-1	TGTGCCAGCAGCGGAGAACATAACAGGGCCACTGAAGCTTTCTTT	CASSGEHNRATEAFF
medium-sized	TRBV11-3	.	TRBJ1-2	TGTGCCAGCAGCTCGGACACCGGCGGTAACTATGGCTACACCTTC	CASSSDTGGNYGYTF
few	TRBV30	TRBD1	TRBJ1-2	TGTGCCTGGACCGGGAGGACAGGGGGCGTAAGCTATGGCTACACCTTC	CAWTGRTGGVSYGYTF